This passage covers 24 T cell receptor beta chains from one sample sequenced in a study of immune characterization of retroperitoneal liposarcoma. MiXCR, applied by TCRdb to the PCR reads, yields one record per CDR3 protein. The table lists about 9,600 distinct CDR3 sequences, about 30% of them singletons. Specimen: tumor tissue. All receptors derive from a male donor with retroperitoneal liposarcoma.

This clonotype occurred many times. This chain links TRBV6-1 with TRBJ2-1; TRBD2 matches at 11 bases. Trimming took 10 bases from V and 6 from J; bases not matched to a gene: 8. The germline gives CDR1 MNHNS, CDR2 SASEGT. CDR3 length: 14 amino acids. Here the CDR3 reads CATSPLAGANEQFF. The CDR3 region has the DNA TGTGCCACTTCCCCACTAGCGGGGGCCAATGAGCAGTTCTTC.

This clonotype qualifies as medium-sized. This chain uses TRBV7-2 with TRBJ2-1, with D unclear. The J call may not be correct, given that the DNA end is closer to TRBJ2-7. The CDR3 is 11 amino acids. Germline lookup yields CDR1 SGHTA and CDR2 FQGNSA. CDR3 DNA sequence: TGTGCCAGCAGCTTATTGAACGAGCAGTACTTC. Its protein is CASSLLNEQYF.

The V and J genes are TRBV6-1 and TRBJ2-5; 10 bases map to TRBD2. The J call could be wrong; TRBJ2-1 is a better fit for the DNA end. The germline CDR1 and CDR2 sequences are MNHNS and SASEGT. The CDR3 runs 15 residues. CDR3 nucleotide sequence: TGTGCCAGCAGTGAACTAGCGGGAGAAGGGAGTGAGCAGTTCTTC. It translates to CASSELAGEGSEQFF.

At least ten counts were recorded for this clonotype. This rearrangement joins TRBV14 to TRBJ2-7, with D unclear. Per germline, CDR1 SGHDN and CDR2 FVKESK. The CDR3 length is 14 residues. V was clipped by 4 bases and J by 3 bases, with 13 bases between them. This CDR3 reads CASSPEQRFYEQYF. The CDR3 DNA follows: TGTGCCAGCAGCCCTGAACAGAGATTCTACGAGCAGTACTTC.

By share of the sample, this clonotype is large. This rearrangement joins TRBV6-1 to TRBJ2-5; possibly TRBD1 or TRBD2 for D (5 bases each). This CDR3 is 14 amino acids long. V gave up 1 base and J gave up 5 bases, with 11 bases separating them. Germline assignment: CDR1 MNHNS and CDR2 SASEGT. CDR3 region: CASSEGGTLETQYF. The CDR3 DNA is TGTGCCAGCAGTGAAGGTGGGACCCTGGAGACCCAGTACTTC.

The J gene is TRBJ2-7, the V gene TRBV27; 7 nucleotides align to TRBD2. The J call may be mistaken, given a closer DNA end match to TRBJ2-5. Germline CDR1 is MNHEY and CDR2 is SMNVEV (reference sequence). The length of the CDR3 is 14 residues. As DNA, the CDR3 is TGTGCCAGCAGTTCCCAGGGAGGGCCAGAGACCCAGTACTTC. Its translation is CASSSQGGPETQYF.

This clonotype has a count of ten or more. The rearrangement joins TRBV6-6 to TRBJ2-2; D call uncertain. Germline V gene sequence: CDR1 MNHNY, CDR2 SVGAGI (reference sequence). There are 18 residues in the CDR3. The ends were cut back, 0 bases at V and 8 bases at J, with 22 bases in the middle. CDR3 loop: CASSYSNPGGWGEGELFF. In DNA form, the CDR3 reads TGTGCCAGCAGTTACTCGAACCCCGGCGGATGGGGTGAGGGGGAGCTGTTTTTT.

To note about this clonotype: Just one base apart from a much larger clone, this may be a read error. The chain is built from TRBV10-2 and TRBJ2-5; 7 bases fit TRBD2. The CDR3 length is 14 residues. The germline CDR1 and CDR2 sequences are WSHSY and SAAADI. V shed 6 bases and J 11 bases; nucleotides not matched to a gene: 15. CDR3: CASRPRGDDNEQYF. The DNA of the CDR3 is TGCGCCAGCAGACCACGGGGGGATGACAATGAGCAGTACTTC.

The chain employs TRBV25-1 and TRBJ2-1; possibly TRBD1 or TRBD2 for D (5 bases each). The CDR3 is 13 residues long. The ends were cut back, 2 bases at V and 13 bases at J, with 15 bases in the middle. From germline, CDR1 is MGHDK and CDR2 SYGVNS. Here the CDR3 reads CASSEPGAETQFF. CDR3 DNA sequence: TGTGCCAGCAGTGAACCCGGGGCGGAGACCCAGTTCTTC.

This clonotype was picked up many times. The rearrangement links TRBV7-3 to TRBJ2-5; D could derive from TRBD1 or TRBD2 (6 bases each). The DNA end is a closer match to TRBJ2-7, so the J assignment may be wrong. The germline V gene encodes CDR1 SGHTA and CDR2 FQGTGA. The CDR3 totals 14 residues. Written as DNA, the CDR3 is TGTGCCAGCAGCGTCAAGGGGGGCGTGGGCGAGCAGTACTTC. Protein: CASSVKGGVGEQYF.

The J gene is TRBJ1-1, the V gene TRBV6-1; weak D call: TRBD1 (5 bases). Germline assignment: CDR1 MNHNS and CDR2 SASEGT. Trimming cost V 6 bases and J 7 bases, with 33 bases left between them. This CDR3 is built from 19 residues. Written as DNA, the CDR3 is TGTGCCAGCAGATCATTCGACAGAAGGAACACTGAAGGTGCTAATGAAGCTTTCTTT. Encoded protein: CASRSFDRRNTEGANEAFF.

This chain uses TRBV10-1 with TRBJ2-5, with 7 bases fitting TRBD1. The CDR3 loop spans 16 amino acids. V lost 0 bases, J lost 2 bases, and 6 bases stayed unmatched. Germline V gene data show CDR1 as WNHNN and CDR2 as SYGVQD (reference sequence). The CDR3 is CASSESTPGGQETQYF. Here the CDR3 DNA reads TGCGCCAGCAGTGAGTCGACCCCAGGGGGACAAGAGACCCAGTACTTC.

This clonotype occurred many times. The V and J genes are TRBV12-5 and TRBJ2-1, with D hard to call. The CDR3 runs to 15 residues. Germline CDR1 is LGHNT and CDR2 is FRNRAP. V dropped 4 bases and J dropped 13 bases, with 23 bases sitting between them. CDR3 residues: CASGSNVSLTETQFF. CDR3 DNA: TGTGCTAGTGGTTCCAACGTGAGCTTGACGGAGACCCAGTTCTTC.

At least ten counts were recorded for this clonotype. The chain combines TRBV6-6 with TRBJ2-1; a possible D gene is TRBD2 (6 bases). CDR1 and CDR2 from the germline V gene are MNHNY and SVGAGI (reference sequence). This CDR3 has 15 amino acids. V was clipped by 2 bases and J by 10 bases, with 18 bases between them. CDR3: CASSYGRGWSYEQFF. The CDR3 DNA reads TGTGCCAGCAGTTACGGGCGGGGATGGTCCTACGAGCAGTTCTTC.

This clonotype is categorized as medium-sized. CDR3 sequence: CASSQGIGYEQFF. Here the CDR3 DNA reads TGTGCCAGCAGTCAGGGAATCGGATATGAGCAGTTCTTC. V and J are TRBV6-1 and TRBJ2-1; TRBD1 is a possible D gene (5 bases). The CDR3 sequence is 13 residues long. CDR1 is MNHNS, CDR2 SASEGT, per germline. V shed 5 bases and J shed 8 bases, with 13 bases lying between them.

The chain recombines TRBV5-8 with TRBJ1-4; TRBD1 is a possible D gene (6 bases). Germline CDR1 SGHTS, CDR2 YDEGEE. CDR3 length: 14 amino acids. Trimming cost V 2 bases and J 9 bases, with 14 bases left between them. The CDR3 sequence is CASSFQGIEKKLFF. Written as DNA, the CDR3 is TGTGCCAGCAGCTTCCAGGGGATCGAGAAAAAACTGTTTTTT.

This clonotype was observed a handful of times. The chain is built from TRBV11-2 and TRBJ1-4; TRBD1 matches at 8 bases. With 1 base clipped from V and 7 bases from J, the junction kept 2 bases outside the gene matches. Germline V lookup: CDR1 SGHAT, CDR2 FQNNGV. CDR3 length: 14 amino acids. Here the CDR3 DNA reads TGTGCCAGCAGCTTAGGGACAGGGAGTGAAAAACTGTTTTTT. Amino acids: CASSLGTGSEKLFF. The whole variable domain, filled in from reference TRBV11-2 and TRBJ1-4, reads EAGVAQSPRYKIIEKRQSVAFWCNPISGHATLYWYQQILGQGPKLLIQFQNNGVVDDSQLPKDRFSAERLKGVDSTLKIQPAKLEDSAVYLCASSLGTGSEKLFFGSGTQLSVL.

V is TRBV12-3 or TRBV12-4 and J is TRBJ2-5; possibly TRBD1 or TRBD2 for D (5 bases each). The CDR3 is made up of 14 amino acids. V lost 6 bases, J lost 4 bases, and 15 bases lay in between. In DNA, the CDR3 is TGTGCCAGCAGGTACTCAGGGACGGGAGAGACCCAGTACTTC. It encodes CASRYSGTGETQYF.

This chain connects TRBV6-1 to TRBJ1-2, with a possible D match to TRBD1 (5 bases). The germline CDR1 and CDR2 sequences are MNHNS and SASEGT. Trimming removed 4 bases at V and 3 bases at J, with 12 bases between. The CDR3 has 14 residues. CDR3 DNA sequence: TGTGCCAGCAGTGCGGGGGTTTTTGACTATGGCTACACCTTC. Translation gives CASSAGVFDYGYTF.

In its sample, this clonotype ranks as medium-sized. The gene calls are TRBV7-2 and TRBJ2-1, with TRBD2 matching 12 bases. The CDR3 is 15 residues long. The V gene's germline CDR1 is SGHTA and CDR2 FQGNSA. The V and J ends lost 5 bases and 10 bases, in that order; junction bases with no gene match: 9. The CDR3 is CASSPSSGRAYEQFF. Here the CDR3 DNA reads TGTGCCAGCAGCCCATCTAGCGGGAGGGCCTACGAGCAGTTCTTC.

This clonotype is deemed medium-sized. The chain recombines TRBV6-1 with TRBJ1-1; 7 bases fit TRBD1. V gave up 5 bases and J gave up 1 base; unmatched junction bases: 13. Germline-derived CDR1 and CDR2 are MNHNS and SASEGT. This CDR3 is 17 amino acids long. The CDR3 reads CASSIQPPGQTNTEAFF. The DNA for the CDR3 is TGTGCCAGCAGTATTCAACCCCCGGGACAGACGAACACTGAAGCTTTCTTT.

The V and J genes are TRBV11-3 and TRBJ2-6; D call uncertain. The CDR3 sequence is 16 residues long. V was pared by 0 bases and J by 0 bases, with 6 bases between. Germline V lookup: CDR1 SGHNT, CDR2 YENEEA. CDR3 residues: CASSLEQSSGANVLTF. The CDR3 DNA sequence: TGTGCCAGCAGCTTAGAACAGAGCTCTGGGGCCAACGTCCTGACTTTC.

J is TRBJ2-2 and V is TRBV27; D possibly corresponds to TRBD2 (7 bases). V was pared by 4 bases and J by 0 bases, with 9 bases between. Germline CDR1 is MNHEY and CDR2 is SMNVEV (reference sequence). The CDR3 runs 15 residues. For the CDR3, the DNA is TGTGCCAGCAGTTGGGGGGGCGCGAACACCGGGGAGCTGTTTTTT. Encoded protein: CASSWGGANTGELFF.

The chain carries TRBV6-5 and TRBJ2-3; 7 nucleotides line up with TRBD2. J lost 0 bases, V lost 1 base, and 4 bases had no gene match. Germline assignment: CDR1 MNHEY and CDR2 SVGAGI. The CDR3 loop spans 16 amino acids. The CDR3 DNA is TGTGCCAGCAGTTACTTACGGGAGGCCAGCACAGATACGCAGTATTTT. It encodes CASSYLREASTDTQYF.